The 2 T cell receptor beta chains presented below share a single source sample, sequenced in a study of cytomegalovirus exposure and HLA in healthy donors. Both 60 Vbeta primers and 13 Jbeta primers went into the PCR. Method: immunoSEQ multiplex PCR; TCRdb's copy keeps in-frame clones and lacks some. The table records under 150,000 clones, around four fifths of them present only once. The specimen was PBMCs. The receptors come from a male donor in good health and CMV-seronegative.

The V and J genes are TRBV27 and TRBJ1-4, with D tentatively TRBD1 (6 bases). The V end was cut by 1 base, the J end by 1 base, with 13 bases between. Germline-derived CDR1 and CDR2 are MNHEY and SMNVEV (reference sequence). The CDR3 consists of 17 residues. Here the CDR3 reads CASSLWGPRVTNEKLFF. CDR3 nucleotide sequence: TGTGCCAGCAGTTTATGGGGGCCAAGGGTAACTAATGAAAAACTGTTTTTT.

This clone appeared once. The V gene is TRBV7-2, the J gene TRBJ1-5; no firm D call. Germline V gene lookup returns CDR1 SGHTA and CDR2 FQGNSA. CDR3 length: 12 amino acids. V was cut by 5 bases and J by 6 bases, with 8 bases left in between. The CDR3 here is CASSRSGQPQHF. CDR3 nucleotides: TGTGCCAGCAGCCGAAGCGGTCAGCCCCAGCATTTT. Combining the CDR3 with reference TRBV7-2 and TRBJ1-5 gives the whole variable domain GAGVSQSPSNKVTEKGKDVELRCDPISGHTALYWYRQSLGQGLEFLIYFQGNSAPDKSGLPSDRFSAERTGGSVSTLTIQRTQQEDSAVYLCASSRSGQPQHFGDGTRLSIL.